Listed here are 17 T cell receptor beta chains from one sample, sequenced in a study of T cells in Graves' hyperthyroidism and ophthalmopathy. There were TCR beta CDR3 regions amplified from RNA transcripts. TCR CDR3 regions were first amplified by RT-PCR with HTBI primers. TCRdb fed the multiplex PCR reads into MiXCR, producing one record per CDR3 protein. The repertoire holds approximately 400,000 distinct CDR3 sequences, with approximately 20% as singletons. Sequencing was done on a sample of blood. These receptors were obtained from a woman between 18 and 29 years old with Graves' hyperthyroidism.

This clonotype was recorded many times. The V gene is TRBV20-1, the J gene TRBJ1-1; D might be TRBD1 (5 bases). The CDR3 is made up of 13 amino acids. The germline V and J ends were trimmed by 6 bases and 3 bases, with 14 bases remaining between them. CDR1 and CDR2 from the germline V gene are DFQATT and SNEGSKA (reference sequence). The CDR3, as DNA: TGCAGTGCATACCAACAGGCCTACACTGAAGCTTTCTTT. Translation: CSAYQQAYTEAFF.

This clonotype was recorded a few times. This chain uses TRBV20-1 with TRBJ1-2; 10 bases agree with TRBD1. The CDR3 runs to 15 residues. Germline V gene sequence: CDR1 DFQATT, CDR2 SNEGSKA (reference sequence). Trimming at V came to 3 bases and at J to 4 bases, leaving 8 bases not matched to a gene. As DNA, the CDR3 is TGCAGTGCTAGGCCGGGACAGGGGTCTTCCTATGGCTACACCTTC. It codes for CSARPGQGSSYGYTF.

This clonotype was detected ten times or more. The chain combines TRBV24-1 with TRBJ1-5; D unclear. This CDR3 has 15 residues. The germline CDR1 and CDR2 sequences are KGHDR and SFDVKD. The V end lost 3 bases, the J end lost 2 bases, and 10 bases lay between the germline ends. CDR3 amino acids: CATSDRHGGNQPQHF. CDR3 nucleotides: TGTGCCACCAGTGATAGGCACGGGGGCAATCAGCCCCAGCATTTT.

This clonotype has a count of ten or more. CDR3 amino acids: CASSLGRGRGNTIYF. DNA for the CDR3: TGTGCCAGCAGCTTAGGAAGGGGGCGCGGAAACACCATATATTTT. The rearrangement joins TRBV7-2 to TRBJ1-3; 7 bases match TRBD1. Germline assignment: CDR1 SGHTA and CDR2 FQGNSA. The junction had 4 bases not matched to a gene; V was cut back by 1 base and J by 4 bases. The CDR3 is made up of 15 amino acids.

This clonotype was picked up many times. The chain couples TRBV19 to TRBJ1-5; D gene uncertain. Trimming removed 5 bases at V and 7 bases at J, with 12 bases between. The V gene's germline CDR1 is LNHDA and CDR2 SQIVND (reference sequence). The CDR3 has 13 amino acids. CDR3 sequence: CASSGSRNQPQHF. The CDR3 bases are TGTGCCAGTAGTGGGAGCCGGAACCAGCCCCAGCATTTT.

As for this clonotype: This may arise from a read error, as a much more abundant clone is one base away. The rearrangement joins TRBV6-1 to TRBJ2-5, with D possibly being TRBD2 (5 bases). Trimming left V 6 bases short and J 7 bases short, with 18 bases between. This CDR3 contains 14 residues. CDR1 and CDR2 from the germline V gene are MNHNS and SASEGT. CDR3 residues: CASSVKGAEGTQYF. CDR3 DNA: TGTGCCAGCAGCGTCAAGGGCGCCGAGGGGACCCAGTACTTC.

V usage is TRBV5-1 and J usage is TRBJ2-7; D may be TRBD1 or TRBD2 (5 bases each). The V and J ends lost 0 bases and 2 bases respectively, with 18 bases between them. This CDR3 comprises 17 residues. The V gene's germline CDR1 is SGHRS and CDR2 YFSETQ. The CDR3 is CASSLASGTEQTYEQYF. CDR3 DNA sequence: TGCGCCAGCAGCTTGGCCTCCGGGACGGAACAAACCTACGAGCAGTACTTC.

This clonotype occurred a few times. The chain carries TRBV4-1 and TRBJ1-5; a possible D gene is TRBD1 (5 bases). With 3 bases removed from V and 2 bases from J, the gap between germline ends came to 14 bases. From germline, CDR1 is MGHRA and CDR2 YSYEKL. This CDR3 spans 16 amino acids. This CDR3 is CASSQMGGLRNQPQHF. The CDR3 bases are TGCGCCAGCAGCCAGATGGGGGGGTTACGCAATCAGCCCCAGCATTTT.

This clonotype was seen ten or more times. The CDR3 protein is CASRRTGLDSYEQYF. CDR3 coding DNA: TGCGCCAGCAGACGCACGGGACTGGACTCCTACGAGCAGTACTTC. The genes are TRBV5-1 and TRBJ2-7; TRBD2 might be the D (6 bases). In germline, CDR1 is SGHRS, CDR2 YFSETQ. V was trimmed by 5 bases and J by 0 bases, leaving 15 bases between them. This CDR3 is 15 amino acids long.

At least ten counts were recorded for this clonotype. This sequence joins TRBV20-1 and TRBJ1-1; the D gene is possibly TRBD1 (5 bases). Germline CDR1 DFQATT, CDR2 SNEGSKA (reference sequence). V lost 5 bases and J lost 4, with 20 bases in between. The CDR3 spans 15 residues. The DNA of the CDR3 is TGCAGTGCTCCACGGGCCGGGGGGTTTGTCACTGAAGCTTTCTTT. Translated: CSAPRAGGFVTEAFF.

Notes on this clonotype: No conserved phenylalanine or tryptophan ends this CDR3, so it is likely a read error. This chain uses TRBV2 with TRBJ1-2; 7 nucleotides align to TRBD1. The trim removed 7 bases at V and 3 bases at J, leaving 11 bases unmatched. Germline-derived CDR1 and CDR2 are SNHLY and FYNNEI. The CDR3 spans 15 residues. In DNA, the CDR3 is TGTGCCAGCAATCAACGGGGAGGGGGCGACTATGGCTACACCTTG. This translates into CASNQRGGGDYGYTL.

The chain has TRBV28 and TRBJ1-6; maybe TRBD1 (5 bases). This CDR3 comprises 14 residues. The germline V gene encodes CDR1 MDHEN and CDR2 SYDVKM. The V and J ends lost 2 bases and 8 bases respectively, with 10 bases between them. CDR3 nucleotides: TGTGCCAGCAGTTTACTCAGGGAGTATTCACCCCTCCACTTT. It translates to CASSLLREYSPLHF.

The J gene is TRBJ2-7, the V gene TRBV13, with D unclear. The germline V and J ends were trimmed by 6 bases and 6 bases, with 9 bases remaining between them. The CDR3 has 11 amino acids. Germline CDR1 is PRHDT and CDR2 is FYEKMQ (reference sequence). The CDR3 DNA sequence: TGTGCCAGCAGACGTCACTCCGAGCAGTACTTC. This translates into CASRRHSEQYF.

This clonotype showed up many times. CDR3 amino acids: CASSVAAGRYSGNTIYF. The CDR3 DNA follows: TGTGCCAGCAGCGTAGCAGCCGGCCGGTACTCTGGAAACACCATATATTTT. The V gene is TRBV9, the J gene TRBJ1-3; D remains unclear. V lost 0 bases and J lost 0, with 13 bases in between. CDR1 SGDLS and CDR2 YYNGEE come from the germline V gene. The CDR3 is 17 amino acids.

V and J are TRBV15 and TRBJ1-1; 7 nucleotides match TRBD1. The CDR3 is made up of 14 amino acids. V shed 7 bases and J 7 bases; nucleotides not matched to a gene: 12. Germline assignment: CDR1 LNHNV and CDR2 YYDKDF (reference sequence). The CDR3 sequence: CATNNRGLFVEAFF. The CDR3 region has the DNA TGTGCCACCAATAACAGGGGCCTTTTCGTTGAAGCTTTCTTT.

The chain employs TRBV20-1 and TRBJ2-2; 9 positions match TRBD1. This CDR3 spans 14 amino acids. The germline CDR1 and CDR2 sequences are DFQATT and SNEGSKA (reference sequence). V dropped 6 bases and J dropped 7; count of bases not matched to a gene: 9. The CDR3: CSAGKQGAGGELFF. Written as DNA, the CDR3 is TGCAGTGCCGGCAAACAGGGGGCGGGCGGGGAGCTGTTTTTT.

This clonotype was counted ten times or more. The chain recombines TRBV28 with TRBJ2-5, with 7 bases aligning to TRBD2. Looked up from germline, CDR1 is MDHEN and CDR2 is SYDVKM. Trimming cost V 2 bases and J 3 bases; bases outside gene matches: 9. The CDR3 covers 16 residues. Here the CDR3 DNA reads TGTGCCAGCAGTTTAGGGTTTGGCGGGGGAGAAGAGACCCAGTACTTC. Amino acid sequence: CASSLGFGGGEETQYF.